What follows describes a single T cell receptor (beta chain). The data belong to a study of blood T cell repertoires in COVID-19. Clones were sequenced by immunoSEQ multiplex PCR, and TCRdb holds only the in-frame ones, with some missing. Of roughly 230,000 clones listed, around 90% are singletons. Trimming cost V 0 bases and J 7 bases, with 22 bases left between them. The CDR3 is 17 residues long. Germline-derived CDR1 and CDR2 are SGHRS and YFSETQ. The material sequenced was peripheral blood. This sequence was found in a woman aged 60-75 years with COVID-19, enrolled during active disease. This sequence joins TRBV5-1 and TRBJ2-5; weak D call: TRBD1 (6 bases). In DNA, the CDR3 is TGCGCCAGCAGCTTGGTAGGGACAAGCCAGGTTCGGGCGACCCAGTACTTC. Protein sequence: CASSLVGTSQVRATQYF.